Listed below are T cell receptor beta chains from one sample, sequenced in a study of identical twins. TCRdb re-derived calls from the 5' RACE reads in MiXCR, one entry per CDR3 protein. Counted here are about 520,000 distinct CDR3 sequences, about 20% occurring once; the ten biggest clones make up 0.8% to 1%. The sample was also reused in another study, on T cells expressing NK-cell markers.

The sequenced sample was CD4+ T cells sorted from blood. The source is a woman aged 18-29 years in good health. The CDR3 runs from the conserved cysteine through the conserved F or W. The order of the fields is D gene, V gene, clone size, J gene, CDR3 protein, CDR3 DNA. A D gene is named only where the DNA matches it firmly. Some rows have no size entry. The others give once, few or many, or a class for an expanded clone.

NA	TRBV6-1	few	TRBJ1-2	CASYRTDGYYGYTF	TGTGCCAGCTATAGGACGGACGGATACTATGGCTACACCTTC
NA	TRBV20-1	NA	TRBJ2-4	CSARERLAKNIQYF	TGCAGTGCTAGAGAGCGATTAGCCAAAAACATTCAGTACTTC
NA	TRBV7-8	NA	TRBJ2-1	CASSPVNSGEQFF	TGTGCCAGCAGCCCCGTAAACTCGGGTGAGCAGTTCTTC
NA	TRBV5-1	NA	TRBJ2-5	CASSFPGGPYQETQYF	TGCGCCAGCAGCTTCCCCGGGGGGCCGTACCAAGAGACCCAGTACTTC
NA	TRBV20-1	many	TRBJ1-2	CSARDGNYGYTF	TGCAGTGCTAGAGATGGGAACTATGGCTACACCTTC
NA	TRBV10-3	many	TRBJ2-6	CAISEIGSGANVLTF	TGTGCCATCAGTGAGATCGGCTCTGGGGCCAACGTCCTGACTTTC
TRBD1	TRBV3-1	NA	TRBJ2-7	CASSNLGRDSSYEQYF	TGTGCCAGCAGCAATCTCGGCCGGGACAGCTCCTACGAGCAGTACTTC
NA	TRBV7-2	NA	TRBJ2-5	CASSLALGSAETQYF	TGTGCCAGCAGCTTAGCGCTCGGGTCAGCGGAGACCCAGTACTTC
TRBD2	TRBV6-1	NA	TRBJ2-6	CASSIPPSGGAGANVLTF	TGTGCCAGCAGTATCCCCCCTAGCGGGGGGGCAGGGGCCAACGTCCTGACTTTC
NA	TRBV6-5	few	TRBJ2-3	CASSYGGYRTDTQYF	TGTGCCAGCAGTTACGGGGGCTACCGCACAGATACGCAGTATTTT
NA	TRBV20-1	few	TRBJ1-2	CSASIGRDYGYTF	TGCAGTGCTAGCATCGGCAGGGACTATGGCTACACCTTC
TRBD2	TRBV20-1	many	TRBJ2-3	CSARLTSGTDTQYF	TGCAGTGCTAGACTAACTAGCGGCACAGATACGCAGTATTTT
NA	TRBV2	NA	TRBJ1-2	CASRRDEDGYTF	TGTGCCAGCAGAAGGGACGAAGATGGCTACACCTTC
NA	TRBV12-3/TRBV12-4	few	TRBJ1-6	CASSPRQDHF	TGTGCCAGCAGTCCGCGACAGGACCACTTT
TRBD2	TRBV20-1	once	TRBJ2-2	CSARPGLAGANTGELFF	TGCAGTGCTAGACCGGGACTAGCGGGGGCGAACACCGGGGAGCTGTTTTTT
NA	TRBV9	NA	TRBJ1-4	CASGSEEKLFF	TGTGCCTCCGGTAGTGAGGAAAAACTGTTTTTT
NA	TRBV12-3/TRBV12-4	many	TRBJ2-5	CASSLARGRQETQYF	TGTGCCAGCAGTTTAGCCAGGGGAAGGCAAGAGACCCAGTACTTC
NA	TRBV7-2	few	TRBJ2-1	CASSLGPKTEQFF	TGTGCCAGCAGCTTGGGGCCAAAAACAGAGCAGTTCTTC
TRBD1	TRBV12-3/TRBV12-4	NA	TRBJ1-6	CASSLGQGPSPLHF	TGTGCCAGCAGTTTGGGACAGGGGCCTTCACCCCTCCACTTT
NA	TRBV18	NA	TRBJ2-5	CASSPIQGAETQYF	TGTGCCAGCTCACCAATTCAGGGTGCGGAGACCCAGTACTTC
TRBD1	TRBV12-3/TRBV12-4	NA	TRBJ1-5	CASRPDRVLNQPQHF	TGTGCCAGCAGACCGGACAGGGTCCTCAATCAGCCCCAGCATTTT
TRBD1	TRBV9	few	TRBJ2-2	CASSVRTGANTGELFF	TGTGCCAGCAGCGTACGGACAGGCGCGAACACCGGGGAGCTGTTTTTT
NA	TRBV7-9	NA	TRBJ2-2	CASSFFLASNTGELFF	TGTGCCAGCAGCTTTTTTCTGGCGTCGAACACCGGGGAGCTGTTTTTT
TRBD1	TRBV9	NA	TRBJ1-2	CASSVAGTVAYGYTF	TGTGCCAGCAGCGTAGCAGGGACAGTCGCCTATGGCTACACCTTC
TRBD2	TRBV20-1	few	TRBJ2-1	CSARAFAGTRNRWQQFF	TGCAGTGCTAGAGCATTTGCCGGGACTAGGAACCGTTGGCAGCAGTTCTTC
NA	TRBV6-6	few	TRBJ1-1	CASRPVEGTEAFF	TGTGCCAGCAGGCCGGTTGAGGGCACTGAAGCTTTCTTT
NA	TRBV3-1	NA	TRBJ2-5	CACSQELQYQETQYF	TGTGCCTGCAGCCAAGAGTTACAGTACCAAGAGACCCAGTACTTC
TRBD2	TRBV20-1	NA	TRBJ2-7	CSASGRPSYEQYF	TGCAGTGCTAGCGGGAGGCCCTCCTACGAGCAGTACTTC
TRBD2	TRBV29-1	few	TRBJ2-7	CSVVVLRTSTQQAEQYF	TGCAGCGTTGTCGTGCTGCGGACTAGCACCCAGCAGGCCGAGCAGTACTTC